This T cell receptor (beta chain) derives from a study of tumor-infiltrating lymphocytes in oesophageal squamous cell carcinoma. The germline gives CDR1 SGHAT, CDR2 FQNNGV. The CDR3 loop spans 18 amino acids. V was cut by 0 bases and J by 1 base, with 13 bases left in between. TCRdb used MiXCR to reprocess the PCR reads, holding one entry per CDR3 protein. The table has around 20,000 distinct CDR3 sequences, around two fifths seen once. Sample: normal esophageal tissue next to the tumor. The clonotype comes from a male donor with esophageal squamous cell carcinoma. The V and J genes are TRBV11-2 and TRBJ2-6, with D possibly matching TRBD1 (5 bases). The CDR3 coding sequence is TGTGCCAGCAGCTTAGAGAGCCAGGGTTTTTCTGGGGCCAACGTCCTGACTTTC. This translates into CASSLESQGFSGANVLTF.